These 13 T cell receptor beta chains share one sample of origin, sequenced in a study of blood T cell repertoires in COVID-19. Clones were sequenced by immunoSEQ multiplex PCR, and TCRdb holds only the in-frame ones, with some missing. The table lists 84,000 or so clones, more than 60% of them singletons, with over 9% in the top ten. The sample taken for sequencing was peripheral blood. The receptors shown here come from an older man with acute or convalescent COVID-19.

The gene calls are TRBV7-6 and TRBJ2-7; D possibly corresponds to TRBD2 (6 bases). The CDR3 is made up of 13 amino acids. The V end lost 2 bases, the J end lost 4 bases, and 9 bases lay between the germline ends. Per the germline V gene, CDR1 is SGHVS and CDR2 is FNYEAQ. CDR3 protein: CASSLSRGYEQYF. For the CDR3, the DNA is TGTGCCAGCAGCTTATCGCGGGGATACGAGCAGTACTTC. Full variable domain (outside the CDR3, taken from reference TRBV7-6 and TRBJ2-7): GAGVSQSPRYKVTKRGQDVALRCDPISGHVSLYWYRQALGQGPEFLTYFNYEAQQDKSGLPNDRFSAERPEGSISTLTIQRTEQRDSAMYRCASSLSRGYEQYFGPGTRLTVT.

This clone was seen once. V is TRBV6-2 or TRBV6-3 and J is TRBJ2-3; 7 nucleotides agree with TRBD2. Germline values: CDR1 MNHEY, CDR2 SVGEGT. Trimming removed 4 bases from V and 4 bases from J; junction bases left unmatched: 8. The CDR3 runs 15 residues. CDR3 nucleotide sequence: TGTGCCAGCAGTTGGCAGCGGGGTGGGGCAGATACGCAGTATTTT. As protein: CASSWQRGGADTQYF.

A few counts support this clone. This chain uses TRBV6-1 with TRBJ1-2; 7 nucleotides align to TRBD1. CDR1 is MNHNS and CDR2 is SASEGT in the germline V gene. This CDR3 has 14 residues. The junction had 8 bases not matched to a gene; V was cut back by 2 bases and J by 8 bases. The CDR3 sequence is CASSELTGPKGYTF. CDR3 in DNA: TGTGCCAGCAGTGAATTGACAGGGCCTAAAGGCTACACCTTC.

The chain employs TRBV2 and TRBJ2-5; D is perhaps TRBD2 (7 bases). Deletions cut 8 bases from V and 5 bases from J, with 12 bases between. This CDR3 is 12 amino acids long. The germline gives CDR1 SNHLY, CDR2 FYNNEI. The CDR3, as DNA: TGTGCCAGCCGGGGAGGGGGGGAGACCCAGTACTTC. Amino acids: CASRGGGETQYF.

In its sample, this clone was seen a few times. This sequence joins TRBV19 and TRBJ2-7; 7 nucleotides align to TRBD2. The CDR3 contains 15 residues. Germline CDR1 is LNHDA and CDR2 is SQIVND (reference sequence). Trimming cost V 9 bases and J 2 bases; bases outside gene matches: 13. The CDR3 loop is CASTLSLGGAYEQYF. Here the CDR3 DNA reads TGTGCCAGCACTCTGTCATTGGGGGGGGCCTACGAGCAGTACTTC.

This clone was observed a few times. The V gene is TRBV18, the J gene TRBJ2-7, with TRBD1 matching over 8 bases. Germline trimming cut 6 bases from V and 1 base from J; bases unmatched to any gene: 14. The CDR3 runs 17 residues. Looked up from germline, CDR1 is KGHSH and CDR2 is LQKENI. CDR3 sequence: CASSRLDRAALSYEQYV. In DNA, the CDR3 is TGTGCCAGCTCGCGTCTGGACAGGGCCGCATTGTCCTACGAGCAGTACGTC.

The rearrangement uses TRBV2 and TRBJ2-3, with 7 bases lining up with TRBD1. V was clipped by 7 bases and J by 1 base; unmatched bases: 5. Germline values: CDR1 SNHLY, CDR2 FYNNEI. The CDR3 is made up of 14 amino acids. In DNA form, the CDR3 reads TGTGCCAGCATCTGGGACAGCGGCACAGATACGCAGTATTTT. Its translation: CASIWDSGTDTQYF.

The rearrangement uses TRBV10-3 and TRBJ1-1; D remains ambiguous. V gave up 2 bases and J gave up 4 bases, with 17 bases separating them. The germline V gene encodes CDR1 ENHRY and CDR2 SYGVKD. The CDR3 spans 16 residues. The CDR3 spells CAISEGVTGSGTEAFF. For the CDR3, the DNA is TGTGCCATCAGTGAGGGAGTGACGGGCAGCGGCACTGAAGCTTTCTTT.

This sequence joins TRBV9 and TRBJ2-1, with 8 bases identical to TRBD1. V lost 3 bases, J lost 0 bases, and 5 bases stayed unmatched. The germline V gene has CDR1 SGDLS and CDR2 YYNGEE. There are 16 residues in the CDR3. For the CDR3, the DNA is TGTGCCAGCAGCGGGGGAACAGGGGGCTCCTACAATGAGCAGTTCTTC. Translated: CASSGGTGGSYNEQFF. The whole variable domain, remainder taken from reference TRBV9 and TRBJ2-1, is DSGVTQTPKHLITATGQRVTLRCSPRSGDLSVYWYQQSLDQGLQFLIQYYNGEERAKGNILERFSAQQFPDLHSELNLSSLELGDSALYFCASSGGTGGSYNEQFFGPGTRLTVL.

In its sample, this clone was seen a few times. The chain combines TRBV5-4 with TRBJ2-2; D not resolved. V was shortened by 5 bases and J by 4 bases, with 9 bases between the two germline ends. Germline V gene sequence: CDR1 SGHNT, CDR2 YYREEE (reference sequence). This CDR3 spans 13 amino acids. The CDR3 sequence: CASSSIGTGELFF. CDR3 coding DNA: TGTGCCAGCAGTTCGATCGGCACCGGGGAGCTGTTTTTT.

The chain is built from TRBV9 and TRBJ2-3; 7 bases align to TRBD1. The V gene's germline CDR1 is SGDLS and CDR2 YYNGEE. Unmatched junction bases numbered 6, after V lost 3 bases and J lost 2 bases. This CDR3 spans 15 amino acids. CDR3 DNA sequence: TGTGCCAGCAGCGCAGACAGGGCGCCCACAGATACGCAGTATTTT. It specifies CASSADRAPTDTQYF.

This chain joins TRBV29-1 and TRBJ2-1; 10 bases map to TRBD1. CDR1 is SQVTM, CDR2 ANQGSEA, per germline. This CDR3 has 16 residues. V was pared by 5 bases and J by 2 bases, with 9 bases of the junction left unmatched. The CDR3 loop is CSVTTRDRGPYNEQFF. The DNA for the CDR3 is TGCAGCGTTACAACCCGGGACAGGGGTCCCTACAATGAGCAGTTCTTC.

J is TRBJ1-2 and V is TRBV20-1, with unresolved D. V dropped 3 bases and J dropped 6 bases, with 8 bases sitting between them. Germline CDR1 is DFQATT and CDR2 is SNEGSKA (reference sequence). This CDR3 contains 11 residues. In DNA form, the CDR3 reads TGCAGTGCTAGGGGAGGGCATGGCTACACCTTC. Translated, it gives CSARGGHGYTF.